The clone carrying this T cell receptor (beta chain) was seen only a few times. What it binds is unknown. The authors ran a second PCR of roughly 6 to 11 cycles using a sample-barcoded 5' primer and a J-beta primer mix. Every cDNA molecule bore a tag from a template-switch adaptor containing 12 random nucleotides. TCRdb processed the 5' RACE reads anew with MiXCR; each CDR3 protein has one entry. The table records about 1,800,000 distinct CDR3 sequences, about 30% of them present only once. Germline CDR1 LNHDA, CDR2 SQIVND (reference sequence). Trimming took off 1 base at V and 2 bases at J, with 9 bases between the two ends. CDR3 size: 14 residues. About 10 milliliters was the volume of peripheral blood drawn from each donor. These data are taken from a study of blood T cells in healthy people across ages. Overall study results and limits: The long-lived group displayed more naive CD4+ cells, plus higher diversity, than the aged donors did.

The chain is built from TRBV19 and TRBJ2-7; D gene ambiguous. The specimen sequenced was blood. The TCR sequence derives from a woman aged 30 to 39 in good health. CDR3 loop: CASSIGTDTYEQYF. As DNA, the CDR3 is TGTGCCAGTAGTATAGGTACGGATACCTACGAGCAGTACTTC.